This TCR beta chain was found in a study of blood T cell repertoires in COVID-19. In this sample, this clone turned up a few times. Germline V gene data show CDR1 as KGHSH and CDR2 as LQKENI. The CDR3 length is 15 residues. V was trimmed by 5 bases and J by 1 base, leaving 12 bases between them. TCRdb's table, derived via immunoSEQ multiplex PCR, lists solely in-frame clones and lacks some. Here the sample spans roughly 110,000 clones, over 70% being singletons. The chain employs TRBV18 and TRBJ1-5, with D maybe TRBD1 (5 bases). Material for sequencing was peripheral blood. This receptor was identified in a human donor with acute or convalescent COVID-19. The donor label of this sample is uncertain. CDR3 sequence reads: CASSDSSRSNQPQHF. The CDR3 DNA sequence: TGTGCCAGCTCAGACAGTTCCAGAAGCAATCAGCCCCAGCATTTT.